The 20 T cell receptor beta chains reported below all come from one sample, sequenced in a study of T cell repertoires in cytomegalovirus infection. TCRdb passed the reads through MiXCR, listing each CDR3 protein once. The sample has 200,000 to 300,000 distinct CDR3 sequences; roughly 9.1% are singletons. Input material: PBMCs. Receptors originate from a human donor in good health (CMV status not recorded). Some clones in this sample may be carry-over from other donors' samples.

This clonotype came up a few times. This chain uses TRBV12-3 or TRBV12-4 with TRBJ1-1, with 8 bases aligning to TRBD1. This CDR3 region has 15 residues. Trimming at V came to 5 bases and at J to 5 bases, leaving 10 bases not matched to a gene. CDR3 DNA: TGTGCCAGCAGTCCTCTGGACAGGGCGGAGACTGAAGCTTTCTTT. This sequence encodes CASSPLDRAETEAFF.

This clonotype was seen at least ten times. The genes are TRBV6-2 or TRBV6-3 and TRBJ2-1; D may be TRBD1 or TRBD2 (5 bases each). Germline-derived CDR1 and CDR2 are MNHEY and SVGEGT. CDR3 length: 15 residues. V lost 0 bases to trimming and J lost 10 bases, with 16 bases between them. The CDR3, as DNA: TGTGCCAGCAGTTACTCATTGCAGTCTGGGACCGAGCAGTTCTTC. Protein product: CASSYSLQSGTEQFF.

This clonotype was observed many times. The chain carries TRBV7-2 and TRBJ2-7, with a weak D call TRBD2 (6 bases). V dropped 0 bases and J dropped 6 bases, with 9 bases sitting between them. Germline assignment: CDR1 SGHTA and CDR2 FQGNSA. The CDR3 totals 13 residues. CDR3 DNA sequence: TGTGCCAGCAGCTTAGCACGGGGGTTCGAGCAGTACTTC. It codes for CASSLARGFEQYF.

The J gene is TRBJ2-3, the V gene TRBV7-2, with D uncertain. V dropped 1 base and J dropped 2 bases, with 10 bases sitting between them. Per germline, CDR1 SGHTA and CDR2 FQGNSA. The length of the CDR3 is 15 residues. CDR3 in amino acids: CASSLGDTNTDTQYF. CDR3 bases: TGTGCCAGCAGCTTAGGAGACACCAACACAGATACGCAGTATTTT.

V and J are TRBV13 and TRBJ2-7; a possible D gene is TRBD2 (6 bases). This CDR3 has 14 residues. CDR1 is PRHDT and CDR2 is FYEKMQ in the germline V gene (reference sequence). Trimming stripped 3 bases from V and 3 bases from J, with 12 bases between. CDR3 sequence reads: CASSFTGEIYEQYF. Written as DNA, the CDR3 is TGTGCCAGCAGCTTTACGGGAGAGATCTACGAGCAGTACTTC.

This clonotype was counted between two and nine times. The chain has TRBV5-6 and TRBJ2-7, with D possibly being TRBD2 (6 bases). Germline CDR1 and CDR2: SGHDT and YYEEEE. The CDR3 has 14 residues. With 3 bases removed from V and 7 bases from J, the gap between germline ends came to 17 bases. The DNA of the CDR3 is TGTGCCAGCAGCTCCGCGGGACTGGTGGGGGAGCAGTACTTC. Translation gives CASSSAGLVGEQYF.

The chain combines TRBV20-1 with TRBJ1-6; D is uncertain. Looked up from germline, CDR1 is DFQATT and CDR2 is SNEGSKA (reference sequence). Trimming removed 6 bases at V and 7 bases at J, with 19 bases between. The length of the CDR3 is 15 residues. The CDR3: CSASVEGSRNSPLHF. The CDR3 DNA is TGCAGTGCCAGCGTCGAGGGCTCTAGGAATTCACCCCTCCACTTT.

This clonotype showed up many times. The chain has TRBV7-2 and TRBJ2-1; D is ambiguous. The CDR3 length is 14 residues. Trimming took off 7 bases at V and 2 bases at J, with 12 bases between the two ends. Per the germline V gene, CDR1 is SGHTA and CDR2 is FQGNSA. The CDR3 sequence: CASKSPNAYNEQFF. The CDR3 nucleotides are TGTGCCAGCAAGAGCCCTAATGCCTACAATGAGCAGTTCTTC. The variable domain in full, with the rest retrieved from reference TRBV7-2 and TRBJ2-1, is GAGVSQSPSNKVTEKGKDVELRCDPISGHTALYWYRQSLGQGLEFLIYFQGNSAPDKSGLPSDRFSAERTGGSVSTLTIQRTQQEDSAVYLCASKSPNAYNEQFFGPGTRLTVL.

There are a few counts of this clonotype. This chain links TRBV28 with TRBJ2-5, with TRBD1 identical over 8 bases. Germline V gene data show CDR1 as MDHEN and CDR2 as SYDVKM. This CDR3 contains 15 residues. The V gene end was trimmed by 3 bases and the J gene end by 5 bases; junction bases not matched to a gene: 8. CDR3 DNA sequence: TGTGCCAGCAGTTTTCAGACAGGGGCGATCGAGACCCAGTACTTC. Translated, it gives CASSFQTGAIETQYF.

This chain uses TRBV20-1 with TRBJ2-3; 8 bases agree with TRBD2. The trim removed 5 bases at V and 3 bases at J, leaving 16 bases unmatched. Germline lookup yields CDR1 DFQATT and CDR2 SNEGSKA (reference sequence). The CDR3 sequence is 17 residues long. CDR3 DNA: TGCAGTGCTCATGGGGCCACTAGCGGCCGGGGGACAGATACGCAGTATTTT. Protein product: CSAHGATSGRGTDTQYF.

This clonotype has a count of ten or more. V is TRBV7-6 and J is TRBJ1-2; D remains unclear. Trimming pared 7 bases from V and 0 bases from J, leaving 15 bases between. The CDR3 length is 15 residues. Germline loops: CDR1 SGHVS, CDR2 FNYEAQ. CDR3 bases: TGTGCCAGCACCATAGTCCCGTCTTCTAACTATGGCTACACCTTC. Residues: CASTIVPSSNYGYTF.

The gene calls are TRBV6-8 and TRBJ2-1, with 7 positions matching TRBD1. The length of the CDR3 is 16 residues. CDR1 is MNHGY and CDR2 is SAAAGT in the germline V gene. V gave up 6 bases and J gave up 1 base; unmatched junction bases: 9. In DNA form, the CDR3 reads TGTGCCAGCAGCCCCACCGGGACAGTATCCTACAATGAGCAGTTCTTC. This sequence encodes CASSPTGTVSYNEQFF.

CDR3 sequence: CASSLPGTEKLFF. The CDR3, as DNA: TGTGCCAGCAGTTTACCTGGGACCGAAAAACTGTTTTTT. V and J are TRBV12-3 or TRBV12-4 and TRBJ1-4; the D gene is possibly TRBD1 (5 bases). V lost 2 bases to trimming and J lost 8 bases, with 9 bases between them. This CDR3 has 13 amino acids.

In DNA, the CDR3 is TGTGCCACCAGCAGAGAACCGACACCCACGGACTACGAGCAGTACTTC. Protein sequence: CATSREPTPTDYEQYF. V usage is TRBV15 and J usage is TRBJ2-7; no definite D call. The CDR3 runs to 16 residues. Germline V CDR1 and CDR2: LNHNV, YYDKDF (reference sequence). V lost 0 bases and J lost 3, with 15 bases in between.

DNA of the CDR3: TGCAGTGCCCCCCGGGACGTATACAATGAGCAGTTCTTC. As protein: CSAPRDVYNEQFF. V and J are TRBV20-1 and TRBJ2-1; D might be TRBD1 or TRBD2, each matching 5 bases. Per germline, CDR1 DFQATT and CDR2 SNEGSKA (reference sequence). Trimming pared 6 bases from V and 4 bases from J, leaving 13 bases between. The CDR3 sequence is 13 residues long.

This clonotype was counted ten times or more. The rearrangement joins TRBV6-2 or TRBV6-3 to TRBJ2-1; perhaps TRBD2 as D (5 bases). CDR3 length: 16 residues. V lost 0 bases, J lost 0 bases, and 9 bases lay in between. Germline values: CDR1 MNHEY, CDR2 SVGEGT. The CDR3 spells CASSYSNGISYNEQFF. CDR3 in DNA: TGTGCCAGCAGTTACTCGAACGGGATCTCCTACAATGAGCAGTTCTTC.

The sample holds many counts of this clonotype. The chain combines TRBV12-3 or TRBV12-4 with TRBJ2-2; weak D call: TRBD2 (5 bases). The CDR3 spans 14 residues. The germline V and J ends were trimmed by 5 bases and 2 bases, with 9 bases remaining between them. The CDR3 is CASSQEGNTGELFF. DNA of the CDR3: TGTGCCAGCAGTCAAGAGGGCAACACCGGGGAGCTGTTTTTT.

This clonotype has a count of ten or more. The J gene is TRBJ1-2, the V gene TRBV15; no firm D call. Germline CDR1 is LNHNV and CDR2 is YYDKDF (reference sequence). The CDR3 covers 13 residues. V shed 4 bases and J shed 0 bases, with 6 bases lying between them. This CDR3 reads CATSTGSNYGYTF. In DNA, the CDR3 is TGTGCCACCAGCACGGGGTCTAACTATGGCTACACCTTC.

This clonotype has a count of ten or more. In DNA form, the CDR3 reads TGTGCCAGCAGTTTCGGACAGGTCAATGGAAACACCATATATTTT. This translates into CASSFGQVNGNTIYF. The chain combines TRBV12-3 or TRBV12-4 with TRBJ1-3, with 7 nucleotides matching TRBD1. The CDR3 spans 15 residues. Trimming at V came to 3 bases and at J to 3 bases, leaving 5 bases not matched to a gene.

This clonotype was detected only a few times. Written as DNA, the CDR3 is TGTGCCAGCAGTAGGGGAGGACAGGGGCTTCGTCAGCCCCAGCATTTT. It specifies CASSRGGQGLRQPQHF. V gene TRBV12-3 or TRBV12-4 combines with J gene TRBJ1-5; TRBD1 aligns across 9 bases. This CDR3 region has 16 residues. J was trimmed by 6 bases and V by 5 bases; bases with no gene match: 11.